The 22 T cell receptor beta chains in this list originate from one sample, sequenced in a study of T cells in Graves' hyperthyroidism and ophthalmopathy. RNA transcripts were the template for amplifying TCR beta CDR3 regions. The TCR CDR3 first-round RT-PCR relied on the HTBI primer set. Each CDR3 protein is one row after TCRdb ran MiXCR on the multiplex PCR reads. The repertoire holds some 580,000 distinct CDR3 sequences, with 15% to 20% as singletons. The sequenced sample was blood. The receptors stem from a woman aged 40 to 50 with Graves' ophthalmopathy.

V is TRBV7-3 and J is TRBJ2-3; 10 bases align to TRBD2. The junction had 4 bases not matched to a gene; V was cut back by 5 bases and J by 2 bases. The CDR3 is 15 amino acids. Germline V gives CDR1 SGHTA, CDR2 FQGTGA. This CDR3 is CASSPAGGPTDTQYF. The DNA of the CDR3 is TGTGCCAGCAGCCCAGCGGGGGGGCCCACAGATACGCAGTATTTT.

The CDR3 sequence: CASSDRDRVGTEAFF. As DNA, the CDR3 is TGCGCCAGCAGTGATCGGGACAGGGTGGGCACTGAAGCTTTCTTT. The V gene is TRBV10-2, the J gene TRBJ1-1; 9 nucleotides align to TRBD1. The CDR3 runs to 15 residues. Unmatched junction bases numbered 6, after V lost 3 bases and J lost 4 bases. CDR1 and CDR2 from the germline V gene are WSHSY and SAAADI.

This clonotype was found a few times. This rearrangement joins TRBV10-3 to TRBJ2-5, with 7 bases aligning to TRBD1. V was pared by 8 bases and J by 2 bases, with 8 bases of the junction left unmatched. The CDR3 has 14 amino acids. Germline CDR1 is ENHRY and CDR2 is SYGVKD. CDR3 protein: CAIGIGGGQETQYF. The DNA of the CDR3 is TGTGCCATCGGAATAGGGGGCGGTCAAGAGACCCAGTACTTC.

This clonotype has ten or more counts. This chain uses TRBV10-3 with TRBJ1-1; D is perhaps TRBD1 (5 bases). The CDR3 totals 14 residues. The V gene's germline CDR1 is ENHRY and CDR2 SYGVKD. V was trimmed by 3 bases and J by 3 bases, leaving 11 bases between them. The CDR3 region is CAISDAGGDTEAFF. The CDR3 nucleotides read TGTGCCATCAGTGATGCGGGGGGGGACACTGAAGCTTTCTTT.

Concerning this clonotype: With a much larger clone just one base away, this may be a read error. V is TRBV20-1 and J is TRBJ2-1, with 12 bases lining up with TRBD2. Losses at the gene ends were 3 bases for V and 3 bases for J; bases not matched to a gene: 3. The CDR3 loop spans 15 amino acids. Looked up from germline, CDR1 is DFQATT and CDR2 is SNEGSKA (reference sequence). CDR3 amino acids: CSASPLAGGYNEQFF. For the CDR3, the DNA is TGCAGTGCTAGCCCACTAGCGGGGGGCTACAATGAGCAGTTCTTC.

As DNA, the CDR3 is TGTGCCAGCAGTGAAGTAGTTTCTGGGGCCAACGTCCTGACTTTC. It specifies CASSEVVSGANVLTF. The chain employs TRBV6-1 and TRBJ2-6; D is ambiguous. Germline V CDR1 and CDR2: MNHNS, SASEGT. This CDR3 region has 15 residues. V lost 1 base, J lost 1 base, and 5 bases lay in between.

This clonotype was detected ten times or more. CDR3 DNA: TGCAGTGCCAGACCACCCGACGGTGGGGGGGGCGAGCAGTACTTC. This gives the protein CSARPPDGGGGEQYF. The rearrangement links TRBV20-1 to TRBJ2-7, with 7 bases matching TRBD2. Germline V CDR1 and CDR2: DFQATT, SNEGSKA (reference sequence). Trimming took 6 bases from V and 6 from J; bases not matched to a gene: 17. CDR3 size: 15 residues.

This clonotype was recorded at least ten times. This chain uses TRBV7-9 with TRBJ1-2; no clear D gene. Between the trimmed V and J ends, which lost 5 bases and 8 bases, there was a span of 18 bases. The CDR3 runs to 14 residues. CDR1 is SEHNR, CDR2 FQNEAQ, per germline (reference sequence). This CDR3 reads CASSPNGIVYGYTF. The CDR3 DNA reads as TGTGCCAGCAGCCCAAATGGGATTGTCTACGGCTACACCTTC.

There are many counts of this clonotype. This chain's CDR3 is CASSSQPNTEAFF. Here the CDR3 DNA reads TGTGCCAGCAGTTCACAGCCGAACACTGAAGCTTTCTTT. V gene TRBV28 combines with J gene TRBJ1-1, with D uncertain. Trimming removed 4 bases at V and 1 base at J, with 7 bases between. CDR1 is MDHEN, CDR2 SYDVKM, per germline. This CDR3 is built from 13 residues.

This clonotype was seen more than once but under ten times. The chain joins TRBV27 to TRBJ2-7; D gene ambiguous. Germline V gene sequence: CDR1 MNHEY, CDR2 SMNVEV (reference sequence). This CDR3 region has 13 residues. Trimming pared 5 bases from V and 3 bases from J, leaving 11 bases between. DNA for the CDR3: TGTGCCAGCAGTGCTGGCATTAACTACGAGCAGTACTTC. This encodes CASSAGINYEQYF.

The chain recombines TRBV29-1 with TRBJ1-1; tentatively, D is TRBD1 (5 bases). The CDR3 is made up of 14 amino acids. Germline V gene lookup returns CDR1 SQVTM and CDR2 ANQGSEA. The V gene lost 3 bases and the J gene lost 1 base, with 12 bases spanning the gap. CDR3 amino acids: CSVDDSFANTEAFF. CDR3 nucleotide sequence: TGCAGCGTTGACGACAGCTTTGCGAACACTGAAGCTTTCTTT.

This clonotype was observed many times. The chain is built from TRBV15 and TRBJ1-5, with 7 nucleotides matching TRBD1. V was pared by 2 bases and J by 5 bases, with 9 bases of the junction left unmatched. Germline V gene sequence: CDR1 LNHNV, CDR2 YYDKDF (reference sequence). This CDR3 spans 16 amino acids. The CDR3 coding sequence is TGTGCCACCAGCAGATGGCTAGACAGGGTGGATCAGCCCCAGCATTTT. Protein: CATSRWLDRVDQPQHF.

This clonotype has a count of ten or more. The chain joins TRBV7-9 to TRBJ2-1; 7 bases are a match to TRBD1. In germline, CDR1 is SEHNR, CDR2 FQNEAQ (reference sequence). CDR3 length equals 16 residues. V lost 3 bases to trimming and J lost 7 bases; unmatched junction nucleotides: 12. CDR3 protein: CASSFRTGELGNEQFF. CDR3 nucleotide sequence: TGTGCCAGCAGCTTCAGGACAGGAGAATTGGGGAATGAGCAGTTCTTC.

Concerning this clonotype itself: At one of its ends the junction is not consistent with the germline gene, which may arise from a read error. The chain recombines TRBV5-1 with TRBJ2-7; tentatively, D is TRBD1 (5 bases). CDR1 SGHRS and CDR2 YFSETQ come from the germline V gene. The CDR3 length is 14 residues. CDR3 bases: TGCGCCGGCAGCCCGACAGAGAGCTTATACGAGCAGTACTTC. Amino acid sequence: CAGSPTESLYEQYF.

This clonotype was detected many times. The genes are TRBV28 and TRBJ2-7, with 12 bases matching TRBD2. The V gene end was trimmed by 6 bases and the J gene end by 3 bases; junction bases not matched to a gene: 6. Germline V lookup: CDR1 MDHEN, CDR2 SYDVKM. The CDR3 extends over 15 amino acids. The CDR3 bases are TGTGCCAGCAGACGGACTAGCGGGAACTACTACGAGCAGTACTTC. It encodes CASRRTSGNYYEQYF.

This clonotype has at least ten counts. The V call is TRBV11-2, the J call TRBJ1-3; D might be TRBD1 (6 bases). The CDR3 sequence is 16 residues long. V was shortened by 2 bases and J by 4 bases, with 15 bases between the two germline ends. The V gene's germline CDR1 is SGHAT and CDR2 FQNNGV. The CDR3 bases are TGTGCCAGCAGCTTACAATATGCGGGGGCAGGAAACACCATATATTTT. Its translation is CASSLQYAGAGNTIYF.

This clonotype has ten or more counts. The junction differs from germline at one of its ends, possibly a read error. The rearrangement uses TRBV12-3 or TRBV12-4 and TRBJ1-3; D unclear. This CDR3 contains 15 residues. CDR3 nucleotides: TGCGCCAGCAGCTTGGCCGGGAGCTCTGGAAACACCATATATTTT. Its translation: CASSLAGSSGNTIYF.

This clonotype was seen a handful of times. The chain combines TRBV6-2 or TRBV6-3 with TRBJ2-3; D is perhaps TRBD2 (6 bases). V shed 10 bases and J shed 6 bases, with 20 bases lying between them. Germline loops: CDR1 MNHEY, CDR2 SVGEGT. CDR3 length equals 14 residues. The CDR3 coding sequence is TGTGCCACCCGCCGGGACTTCGGGGCTGATACGCAGTATTTT. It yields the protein CATRRDFGADTQYF.

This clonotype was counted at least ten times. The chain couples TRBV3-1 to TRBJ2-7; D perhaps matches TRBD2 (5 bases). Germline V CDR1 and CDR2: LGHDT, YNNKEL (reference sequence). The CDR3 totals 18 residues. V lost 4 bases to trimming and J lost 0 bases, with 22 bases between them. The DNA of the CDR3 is TGTGCCAGCAGCCGAACGCGGACCCCGGACTCGCCCTCCTACGAGCAGTACTTC. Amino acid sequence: CASSRTRTPDSPSYEQYF.

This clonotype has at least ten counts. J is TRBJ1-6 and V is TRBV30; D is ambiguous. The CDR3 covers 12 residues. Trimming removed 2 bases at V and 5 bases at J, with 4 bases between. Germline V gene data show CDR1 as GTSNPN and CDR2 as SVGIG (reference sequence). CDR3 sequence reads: CAWSRDNSPLHF. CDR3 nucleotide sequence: TGTGCCTGGAGTAGAGATAATTCACCCCTCCACTTT.

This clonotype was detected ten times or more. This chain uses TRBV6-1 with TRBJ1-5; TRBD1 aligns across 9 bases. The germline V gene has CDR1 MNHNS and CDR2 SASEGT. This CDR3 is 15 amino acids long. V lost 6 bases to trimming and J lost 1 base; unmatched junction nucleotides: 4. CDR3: CASRQDRGSNQPQHF. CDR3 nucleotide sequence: TGTGCCAGCAGGCAGGACAGGGGAAGCAATCAGCCCCAGCATTTT.

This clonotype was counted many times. Written as DNA, the CDR3 is TGTGCCAGCAGTCGACTAGCGGAACTTCCCTACGAGCAGTACTTC. Its protein is CASSRLAELPYEQYF. J is TRBJ2-7 and V is TRBV11-2, with 9 bases matching TRBD2. V lost 6 bases to trimming and J lost 2 bases; unmatched junction nucleotides: 8. CDR1 and CDR2 (germline): SGHAT, FQNNGV. The length of the CDR3 is 15 residues.